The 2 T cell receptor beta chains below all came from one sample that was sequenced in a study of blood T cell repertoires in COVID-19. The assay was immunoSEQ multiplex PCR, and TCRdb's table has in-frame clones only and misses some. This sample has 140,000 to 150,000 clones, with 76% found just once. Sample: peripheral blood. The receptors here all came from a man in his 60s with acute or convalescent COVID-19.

Here the CDR3 reads CASSWNSNYGYTF. The DNA for the CDR3 is TGTGCCAGCAGCTGGAACAGTAACTATGGCTACACCTTC. The rearrangement uses TRBV12-3 or TRBV12-4 and TRBJ1-2; unclear D gene. Trimming removed 6 bases at V and 1 base at J, with 9 bases between. The CDR3 loop spans 13 amino acids.

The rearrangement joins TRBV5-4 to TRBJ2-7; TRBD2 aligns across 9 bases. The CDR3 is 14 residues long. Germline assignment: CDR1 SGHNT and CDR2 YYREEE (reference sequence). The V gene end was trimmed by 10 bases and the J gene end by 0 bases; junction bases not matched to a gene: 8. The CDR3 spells CALGAGGNSYEQYF. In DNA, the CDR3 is TGTGCCCTAGGAGCGGGAGGCAACTCCTACGAGCAGTACTTC. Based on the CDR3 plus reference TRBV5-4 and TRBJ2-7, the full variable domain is ETGVTQSPTHLIKTRGQQVTLRCSSQSGHNTVSWYQQALGQGPQFIFQYYREEENGRGNFPPRFSGLQFPNYSSELNVNALELDDSALYLCALGAGGNSYEQYFGPGTRLTVT.